The present entry profiles one T cell receptor (beta chain) with its context. These data are taken from a study of PD-L1 blockade in urothelial cancer. Looking at the study overall: Patients previously received 0 to 3 chemotherapy regimens. Researchers found blood samples held a median of roughly 140,000 T cells.

Each patient presented with locally advanced or metastatic urothelial carcinoma. The number of samples from each patient was between 1 and 8, taken pretreatment and on-treatment. Sequencing used immunoSEQ multiplex PCR; TCRdb keeps in-frame clones, though not all of them. The sample has some 35,000 clones, 75% to 95% seen once. V lost 3 bases and J 6 bases, leaving 15 bases between the germline ends. The CDR3 runs to 14 residues. Germline-derived CDR1 and CDR2 are SGHRS and YFSETQ. The J gene is TRBJ1-1, the V gene TRBV5-1; D remains unclear. This TCR was sampled from a man between 70 and 80 years old with urothelial cancer. The material sequenced was PBMCs, taken around atezolizumab (anti-PD-L1) treatment. In nucleotides, the CDR3 is TGCGCCAGCAGCTCGACCGGGAAACTGGCTGAAGCTTTCTTT. As protein: CASSSTGKLAEAFF.